This T cell receptor (beta chain) was found in a study of blood T cell repertoires in COVID-19. Turning to the study itself: Acute and convalescent COVID-19 samples came from the United States, Italy and Spain. From T cells, B-cell-depleted T cells, or PBMCs came the material, which was cDNA or gDNA.

The CDR3 is 13 amino acids. With 0 bases removed from V and 9 bases from J, the gap between germline ends came to 10 bases. The germline CDR1 and CDR2 sequences are SGHRS and YFSETQ. Authors' data handling: Reference gene primer amplification gave estimated nucleated cell counts. Libraries were prepared by immunoSEQ multiplex PCR; TCRdb keeps only in-frame clonotypes and omits some of them. Clonal size and the V and J genes are those of that table, whereas D and trimming came from the DNA. Of around 200,000 clones listed, about four fifths are singletons. This chain uses TRBV5-1 with TRBJ2-1; D unresolved. The TCR was taken from a woman aged 40 to 49 with active or convalescent COVID-19. Sequencing input: peripheral blood. CDR3 loop: CASSLDVYAEQFF. CDR3 DNA sequence: TGCGCCAGCAGCTTGGACGTCTACGCTGAGCAGTTCTTC.